There are many counts of the clone carrying this TCR beta chain. The CDR3 is made up of 15 amino acids. Trimming removed 5 bases at V and 0 bases at J, with 13 bases between. Germline assignment: CDR1 SEHNR and CDR2 FQNEAQ (reference sequence). TCRdb ran MiXCR on the RT-PCR reads and lists one entry per CDR3 protein. The sample holds about 680,000 distinct CDR3 sequences; approximately 14% are singletons and the top ten take roughly 3.9%. Source material: memory CD4+ T cells from blood. The sequence came from a female donor in good health, serving as a healthy control. V usage is TRBV7-9 and J usage is TRBJ2-5; the D call may be TRBD1 or TRBD2 (5 bases each). The CDR3 bases are TGTGCCAGCAGCCCCTACGGGGCGTACCAAGAGACCCAGTACTTC. Translation gives CASSPYGAYQETQYF.